The rows below give T cell receptor beta chains drawn from one sample of a study of blood T cell repertoires in COVID-19. The assay was immunoSEQ multiplex PCR, and TCRdb's table has in-frame clones only and misses some. There are roughly 53,000 clones in the sample; approximately 80% occur only once, and 43% lies in the top ten. Sequenced: peripheral blood. The receptors originated from a man aged 70-80 years with active or convalescent COVID-19. Both conserved end residues are part of each CDR3. The D gene is left open where the match is weak. Size is stated for part of the rows, as once, few or many counts, or as a class when the clone is expanded.

D | size | J | V | DNA | CDR3
TRBD2 | NA | TRBJ2-5 | TRBV3-1/TRBV3-2 | TGTGCCAGCAGCCCCGGACTAGCGGGGGGTCAAGAGACCCAGTACTTC | CASSPGLAGGQETQYF
NA | NA | TRBJ2-7 | TRBV6-2/TRBV6-3 | TGTGCCAGCAGTTATCTCCGACAGGACTACGAGCAGTACTTC | CASSYLRQDYEQYF
TRBD2 | NA | TRBJ2-5 | TRBV6-6 | TGTGCCCCGGGGGGGGGCCAAGAGACCCAGTACTTC | CAPGGGQETQYF
NA | NA | TRBJ1-1 | TRBV27 | TGTGCCAGCAGACGAACAGGGAACACTGAAGCTTTCTTT | CASRRTGNTEAFF
TRBD1 | NA | TRBJ2-3 | TRBV5-4 | TGTGCCAGCAGCAGGGACAGGGCTAATGCGGGAGATACGCAGTATTTT | CASSRDRANAGDTQYF
NA | once | TRBJ2-7 | TRBV5-1 | TGCGCCAGCAGCTTAAGCGGTGCCTACGAGCAGTACTTC | CASSLSGAYEQYF
TRBD1 | once | TRBJ2-5 | TRBV9 | TGTGCCAGCAGCGTCCAGGACAGGACTCAAGAGACCCAGTACTTC | CASSVQDRTQETQYF
NA | NA | TRBJ2-3 | TRBV30 | TGTGCCTGGAGTGTCAAGAGCGGAGATACGCAGTATTTT | CAWSVKSGDTQYF
TRBD1 | NA | TRBJ2-4 | TRBV4-3 | TGCGCCAGCAGCCGCTCTGGGACAGGGAGGAACATTCAGTACTTC | CASSRSGTGRNIQYF
TRBD1 | NA | TRBJ1-4 | TRBV18 | TGTGCCAGCTCACCACGCCCGTTGGGACAGGGTGGGGAAAAACTGTTTTTT | CASSPRPLGQGGEKLFF
TRBD1 | NA | TRBJ2-2 | TRBV5-6 | TGTGCCAGCTCCAAGGACAGGACCGCCGGGGAGCTGTTTTTT | CASSKDRTAGELFF
TRBD1 | few | TRBJ1-2 | TRBV7-2 | TGTGCCAGCAGCTTAACAGGGGTCGGCTACACCTTC | CASSLTGVGYTF
TRBD1 | few | TRBJ2-2 | TRBV9 | TGTGCCAGCAGCGTAGATACTGGACAGGGCGAGCTGTTTTTT | CASSVDTGQGELFF
NA | NA | TRBJ2-2 | TRBV14 | TGTGCCAGCAGCCACGCCGGGGAGCTGTTTTTT | CASSHAGELFF
TRBD1 | few | TRBJ2-1 | TRBV9 | TGTGCCAGCACCCCTCAGGGGACAGACACCTACAATGAGCAGTTCTTC | CASTPQGTDTYNEQFF
TRBD1 | NA | TRBJ2-2 | TRBV27 | TGTGCCAGCAGTTTAAGACAGGGTCGGGCTTCCGGGGAGCTGTTTTTT | CASSLRQGRASGELFF
TRBD1 | few | TRBJ2-3 | TRBV3-1/TRBV3-2 | TGTGCCAGCAGTCCCGGGACAGGGTACACAGATACGCAGTATTTT | CASSPGTGYTDTQYF
NA | NA | TRBJ1-3 | TRBV7-2 | TGTGCCAGCAGCTTAGAAGGAGGTCCTGGAAACACCATATATTTT | CASSLEGGPGNTIYF
TRBD2 | NA | TRBJ2-7 | TRBV6-5 | TGTGCCAGCAGTAAGACTAGCGGGGCCTACGAGCAGTACTTC | CASSKTSGAYEQYF
NA | NA | TRBJ1-5 | TRBV5-1 | TGCGCCAGCAGCTTGGAGGGGTATAGCAATCAGCCCCAGCATTTT | CASSLEGYSNQPQHF
NA | NA | TRBJ2-3 | TRBV7-2 | TGTGCCAGCATCCGGACAGTCACTAGCACAGATACGCAGTATTTT | CASIRTVTSTDTQYF
NA | NA | TRBJ1-5 | TRBV27 | TGTGCCAGCACCTGCAATCAGCCCCAGCATTTT | CASTCNQPQHF
NA | NA | TRBJ2-1 | TRBV11-2 | TGTGCCAGCAGCTTCCCCGAGGGTGAGCAGTTCTTC | CASSFPEGEQFF
NA | NA | TRBJ1-5 | TRBV12-5 | TGTGCTAGTGGTACTACAGGGAGGGATCAGCCCCAGCATTTT | CASGTTGRDQPQHF
NA | NA | TRBJ2-3 | TRBV10-2 | TGCGCCAGCTTGACTAGGGTGGATACGCAGTATTTT | CASLTRVDTQYF
TRBD1 | NA | TRBJ1-1 | TRBV29-1 | TGCAGCGCCTGGGACAGGGGAACTGAAGCTTTCTTT | CSAWDRGTEAFF
TRBD1 | NA | TRBJ2-5 | TRBV27 | TGTGCCAGCAGTGCCCGACAGGGAGAGACCCAGTACTTC | CASSARQGETQYF
TRBD1 | NA | TRBJ2-3 | TRBV13 | TGTGCCAGCAGCCCGGACAGGGGTGCAGATACGCAGTATTTT | CASSPDRGADTQYF
TRBD2 | NA | TRBJ2-1 | TRBV3-1/TRBV3-2 | TGTGCCAGCAGCCAAGCCTCGCTCGGTCCTAGCGGAAATGAGCAGTTCTTC | CASSQASLGPSGNEQFF